Listed below are T cell receptor beta chains from one sample, sequenced in a study of T cell responses to AZD1222 COVID-19 vaccine. The data were produced by immunoSEQ multiplex PCR, yet TCRdb's version contains in-frame clones alone and is incomplete. Of approximately 130,000 clones listed, 85% are singletons. Specimen: peripheral blood, collected 28 days after the second dose of the MenACWY control vaccine. Receptors were obtained from an adult who received the MenACWY meningococcal vaccine as a control. Each CDR3 is given with its conserved first and last residue. The D gene is left open where the match is weak.

>TRBJ2-1|-|TRBV3-1/TRBV3-2
CASSQLASRDNEQFF
>TRBJ1-6|-|TRBV14
CASSQVNAGGVPLHF
>TRBJ2-2|-|TRBV7-2
CASSLARSGKTGELFF
>TRBJ2-5|-|TRBV7-3
CASSLKGGWTQYF
>TRBJ2-5|TRBD2|TRBV3-1/TRBV3-2
CASSQVAGVETQYF
>TRBJ2-3|-|TRBV6-2/TRBV6-3
CASSDPTDTQYF
>TRBJ2-5|TRBD2|TRBV7-9
CASSFVLAVETQYF
>TRBJ1-4|TRBD1|TRBV7-9
CASSPRTGAPEKLFF
>TRBJ2-3|-|TRBV15
CATSRGTRDYTDTQYF
>TRBJ1-2|TRBD1|TRBV29-1
CSVGPTGGGYGYTF
>TRBJ1-5|-|TRBV7-3
CASSLRHNQPQHF
>TRBJ2-7|-|TRBV4-3
CASSQDSQGNEQYF
>TRBJ1-4|TRBD1|TRBV19
CASKEGAREKLFF
>TRBJ2-5|TRBD1|TRBV5-4
CASRLTGGQETQYF
>TRBJ1-4|-|TRBV5-1
CASSLERFDRERYF
>TRBJ2-2|TRBD2|TRBV7-9
CASSDPRGAGELFF
>TRBJ2-7|TRBD2|TRBV3-1/TRBV3-2
CASRRASGRGDEQYF
>TRBJ2-7|-|TRBV9
CASSVAPPGGSHEQYF
>TRBJ1-4|-|TRBV6-5
CASRRDEREKLFF
>TRBJ1-2|-|TRBV27
CASSLSQGFFSYTF
>TRBJ1-1|TRBD1|TRBV2
CASRVQGAIYTEAFF
>TRBJ1-1|-|TRBV9
CASSVGSSGLAFF